This T cell receptor (beta chain) comes out of a study of CXCR3-negative and CXCR3-positive naive CD8 T cells. Findings and caveats of the study: Partly lower CXCR3 expression followed cryopreservation, and most assays relied on fresh PBMCs.

The TRB libraries of cDNA were built by UMI-labeled 5' RACE. TCRdb re-called the 5' RACE reads and shows each CDR3 protein once, DNA omitted. The sample holds about 9,600 distinct CDR3 sequences. As regards this clonotype: As yet, its antigen is unknown.

This TCR came from a human donor in good health. Some clones in this sample may be carry-over from other donors' samples. The sequenced sample was naive CXCR3- CD8+ T cells from blood. Subset described: CD45RO-CCR7+CD27+CD95- naive CD8+ T cells lacking CXCR3 (TNR3-).

CDR3 in amino acids: CSAGASGITDTQYF. The chain is built from TRBV20-1 and TRBJ2-3; TCRdb names TRBD2, which stays unverified in the absence of DNA. The CDR3 covers 14 residues. CDR1 and CDR2 from the germline V gene are DFQATT and SNEGSKA (reference sequence).